These 6 T cell receptor beta chains share one sample of origin, sequenced in a study of T cells in Graves' hyperthyroidism and ophthalmopathy. The TCR beta CDR3 regions underwent amplification using RNA transcripts as the source. Using the HTBI primer set, a first-round RT-PCR was run on the TCR CDR3. MiXCR was run by TCRdb on the multiplex PCR reads, yielding one entry per CDR3 protein. The sample consists of approximately 690,000 distinct CDR3 sequences, roughly 20% of them appearing once. The sequenced sample was blood. Receptors originate from a man aged 30 to 39 with Graves' ophthalmopathy.

The J gene is TRBJ2-7, the V gene TRBV11-2, with D maybe TRBD2 (7 bases). The CDR3 runs to 14 residues. V was trimmed by 6 bases and J by 2 bases, leaving 14 bases between them. Germline assignment: CDR1 SGHAT and CDR2 FQNNGV. CDR3 nucleotide sequence: TGTGCCAGCAGTTTCTACGGGGGGCCCTACGAGCAGTACTTC. Its protein is CASSFYGGPYEQYF.

This chain joins TRBV20-1 and TRBJ2-6; TRBD2 matches 9 bases. This CDR3 is 18 amino acids long. CDR1 and CDR2 (germline): DFQATT, SNEGSKA (reference sequence). With V trimmed by 2 bases and J by 0 bases, 8 bases remained unmatched. The CDR3 spells CSARLRLAESSGANVLTF. CDR3 sequence (DNA): TGCAGTGCTAGACTTCGACTAGCGGAAAGCTCTGGGGCCAACGTCCTGACTTTC.

This clonotype appeared many times. The chain employs TRBV6-1 and TRBJ2-7; D gene unclear. Per the germline V gene, CDR1 is MNHNS and CDR2 is SASEGT. V dropped 5 bases and J dropped 5 bases, with 13 bases sitting between them. The CDR3 spans 13 residues. This CDR3 is CASSFPGSDEQYF. CDR3 in DNA: TGTGCCAGCAGTTTTCCAGGTTCGGACGAGCAGTACTTC.

The chain is built from TRBV6-5 and TRBJ1-1, with unresolved D. Deletions cut 3 bases from V and 0 bases from J, with 14 bases between. Germline V gene data show CDR1 as MNHEY and CDR2 as SVGAGI. The CDR3 covers 16 residues. The CDR3 DNA is TGTGCCAGCAGTTATGATAGGAGGAGGATGAACACTGAAGCTTTCTTT. Protein product: CASSYDRRRMNTEAFF.

The gene calls are TRBV7-6 and TRBJ2-7; the match to TRBD2 covers 11 bases. CDR1 and CDR2 from the germline V gene are SGHVS and FNYEAQ. The V gene end was trimmed by 5 bases and the J gene end by 3 bases; junction bases not matched to a gene: 6. CDR3 size: 15 residues. CDR3 loop: CASSLLAGGDYEQYF. The CDR3 nucleotides read TGTGCCAGCAGCCTCCTAGCGGGAGGAGACTACGAGCAGTACTTC. Full variable domain (missing parts from reference TRBV7-6 and TRBJ2-7): GAGVSQSPRYKVTKRGQDVALRCDPISGHVSLYWYRQALGQGPEFLTYFNYEAQQDKSGLPNDRFSAERPEGSISTLTIQRTEQRDSAMYRCASSLLAGGDYEQYFGPGTRLTVT.

Many counts were recorded for this clonotype. The chain couples TRBV7-3 to TRBJ2-3; possibly TRBD2 for D (5 bases). V was cut by 2 bases and J by 0 bases, with 12 bases left in between. Germline CDR1 is SGHTA and CDR2 is FQGTGA. The CDR3 totals 16 residues. In nucleotides, the CDR3 is TGTGCCAGCAGCTTATCACGGGATGGGAGCACAGATACGCAGTATTTT. The encoded protein is CASSLSRDGSTDTQYF.